The 9 T cell receptor beta chains below were found in one sample sequenced in a study of shared clonotypes between healthy human individuals. The assay was immunoSEQ multiplex PCR, and TCRdb's table has in-frame clones only and misses some. The sample has 2.3 million or so clones; approximately 95% are singletons. Sequencing was done on a sample of naive CD4+ T cells from PBMCs. Indicated subset: CD45RA+ positively selected. The source is a man younger than 35 in good health. Some clones in this sample may be carry-over from other donors' samples.

The genes are TRBV5-4 and TRBJ1-4; 7 positions agree with TRBD1. CDR1 is SGHNT and CDR2 is YYREEE in the germline V gene (reference sequence). After removal of 4 bases from V and 6 bases from J, the junction contained 6 bases not matched to a gene. The CDR3 has 14 residues. CDR3 nucleotide sequence: TGTGCCAGCAGCAGAGGTGGGACAGATGAAAAACTGTTTTTT. It specifies CASSRGGTDEKLFF.

The J gene is TRBJ1-1, the V gene TRBV6-1; 7 bases align to TRBD1. This CDR3 is built from 15 residues. V shed 7 bases and J 0 bases; nucleotides not matched to a gene: 8. Germline values: CDR1 MNHNS, CDR2 SASEGT. The CDR3 here is CASTRTGQMNTEAFF. For the CDR3, the DNA is TGTGCCAGCACCCGGACAGGACAAATGAACACTGAAGCTTTCTTT.

The chain links TRBV7-3 to TRBJ2-7; 8 positions agree with TRBD2. CDR1 is SGHTA, CDR2 FQGTGA, per germline. J was trimmed by 2 bases and V by 5 bases; bases with no gene match: 8. The CDR3 loop spans 15 amino acids. CDR3 coding DNA: TGTGCCAGCAGCCAACTAGCGGCCCCGCCCTACGAGCAGTACTTC. This translates into CASSQLAAPPYEQYF.

Only one count was recorded for this clone. This chain uses TRBV5-3 with TRBJ2-5; the match to TRBD2 covers 7 bases. TRBV5-3 is an open reading frame whose function is uncertain. The V gene end was trimmed by 4 bases and the J gene end by 3 bases; junction bases not matched to a gene: 12. CDR3 size: 16 residues. The DNA of the CDR3 is TGTGCCAGAAGCCGACCAGCGGGACTGGATGAAGAGACCCAGTACTTC. It codes for CARSRPAGLDEETQYF.

This chain connects TRBV28 to TRBJ1-2, with TRBD1 matching 10 bases. CDR3 length: 13 residues. V was clipped by 6 bases and J by 8 bases; unmatched bases: 6. CDR1 is MDHEN and CDR2 is SYDVKM in the germline V gene. The CDR3 here is CASRRQGAGGYTF. As DNA, the CDR3 is TGTGCCAGCAGGAGACAGGGGGCGGGAGGCTACACCTTC.

The chain has TRBV18 and TRBJ2-2; 12 bases match TRBD2. Germline V gene data show CDR1 as KGHSH and CDR2 as LQKENI. This CDR3 contains 18 residues. Trimming at V came to 4 bases and at J to 4 bases, leaving 10 bases not matched to a gene. In DNA, the CDR3 is TGTGCCAGCTCACTCCCATTAACTAGCGGGAGGACCACCGGGGAGCTGTTTTTT. It is translated as CASSLPLTSGRTTGELFF.

The chain links TRBV5-1 to TRBJ2-3; D perhaps matches TRBD2 (7 bases). In germline, CDR1 is SGHRS, CDR2 YFSETQ. The V and J ends lost 0 bases and 5 bases respectively, with 19 bases between them. The CDR3 is made up of 17 amino acids. The CDR3 bases are TGCGCCAGCAGCTTGGCTAGGGGGAGGGCCGCAAAAGATACGCAGTATTTT. Encoded protein: CASSLARGRAAKDTQYF.

The gene calls are TRBV4-1 and TRBJ2-3; D is ambiguous. The CDR3 is 11 amino acids. Germline CDR1 and CDR2: MGHRA and YSYEKL. Trimming removed 6 bases at V and 9 bases at J, with 10 bases between. The CDR3 loop reads CASREASTQYF. In nucleotides, the CDR3 is TGCGCCAGCAGAGAAGCGTCCACGCAGTATTTT.

Turning to this clone: Different DNA sequences within this sample yield the same CDR3. This chain connects TRBV28 to TRBJ1-5; D is undetermined. This CDR3 region has 11 residues. Germline CDR1 is MDHEN and CDR2 is SYDVKM. The V end lost 5 bases, the J end lost 3 bases, and 2 bases lay between the germline ends. The CDR3 DNA is TGTGCCAGCAGTAACAATCAGCCCCAGCATTTT. Translation: CASSNNQPQHF.